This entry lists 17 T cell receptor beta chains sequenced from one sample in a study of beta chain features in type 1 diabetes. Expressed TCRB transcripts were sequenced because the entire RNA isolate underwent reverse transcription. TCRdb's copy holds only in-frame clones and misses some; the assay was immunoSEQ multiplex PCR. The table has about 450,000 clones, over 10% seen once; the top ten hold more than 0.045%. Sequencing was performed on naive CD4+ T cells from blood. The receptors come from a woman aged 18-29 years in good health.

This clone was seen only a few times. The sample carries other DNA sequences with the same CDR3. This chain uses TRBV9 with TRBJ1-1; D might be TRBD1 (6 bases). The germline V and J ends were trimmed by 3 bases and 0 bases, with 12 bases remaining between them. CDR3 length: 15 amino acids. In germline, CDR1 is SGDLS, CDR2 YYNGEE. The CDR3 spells CASSARDTLNTEAFF. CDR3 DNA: TGTGCCAGCAGCGCACGGGACACATTGAACACTGAAGCTTTCTTT. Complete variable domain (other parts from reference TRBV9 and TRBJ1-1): DSGVTQTPKHLITATGQRVTLRCSPRSGDLSVYWYQQSLDQGLQFLIQYYNGEERAKGNILERFSAQQFPDLHSELNLSSLELGDSALYFCASSARDTLNTEAFFGQGTRLTVV.

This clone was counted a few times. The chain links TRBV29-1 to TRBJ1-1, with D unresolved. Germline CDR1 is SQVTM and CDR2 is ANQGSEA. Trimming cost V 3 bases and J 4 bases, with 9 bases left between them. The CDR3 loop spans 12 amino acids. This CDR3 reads CSVDGGGTEAFF. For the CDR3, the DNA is TGCAGCGTTGATGGCGGTGGCACTGAAGCTTTCTTT.

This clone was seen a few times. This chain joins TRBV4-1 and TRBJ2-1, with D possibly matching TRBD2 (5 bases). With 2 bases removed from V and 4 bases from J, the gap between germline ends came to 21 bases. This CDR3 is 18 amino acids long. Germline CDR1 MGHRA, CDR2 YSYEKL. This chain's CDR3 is CASSQKGYRSGSYNEQFF. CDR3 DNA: TGCGCCAGCAGCCAAAAGGGCTACCGCAGCGGTTCATACAATGAGCAGTTCTTC.

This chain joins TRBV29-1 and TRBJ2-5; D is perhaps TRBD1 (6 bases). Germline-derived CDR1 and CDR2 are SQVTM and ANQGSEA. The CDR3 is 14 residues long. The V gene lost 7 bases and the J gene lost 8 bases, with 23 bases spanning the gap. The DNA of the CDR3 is TGCAGCGCCGGGACATCTAACCAGATAGGAACCCAGTACTTC. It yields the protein CSAGTSNQIGTQYF.

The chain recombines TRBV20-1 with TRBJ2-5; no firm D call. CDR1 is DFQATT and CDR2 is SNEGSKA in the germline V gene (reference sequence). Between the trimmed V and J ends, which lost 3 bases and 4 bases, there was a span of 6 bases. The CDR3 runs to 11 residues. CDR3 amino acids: CSASKGETQYF. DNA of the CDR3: TGCAGTGCTAGTAAAGGAGAGACCCAGTACTTC.

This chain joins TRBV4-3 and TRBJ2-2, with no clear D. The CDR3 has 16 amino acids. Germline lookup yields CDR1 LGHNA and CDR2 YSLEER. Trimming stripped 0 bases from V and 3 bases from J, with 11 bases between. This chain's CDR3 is CASSQELQGYTGELFF. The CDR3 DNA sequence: TGCGCCAGCAGCCAAGAACTTCAAGGTTACACCGGGGAGCTGTTTTTT.

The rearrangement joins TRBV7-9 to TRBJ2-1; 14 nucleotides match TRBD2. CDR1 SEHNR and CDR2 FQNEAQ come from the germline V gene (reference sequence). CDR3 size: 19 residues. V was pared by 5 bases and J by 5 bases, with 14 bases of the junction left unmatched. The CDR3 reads CASSRTGLAGVGFNNEQFF. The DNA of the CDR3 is TGTGCCAGCAGCAGAACGGGACTAGCGGGAGTAGGGTTCAACAATGAGCAGTTCTTC.

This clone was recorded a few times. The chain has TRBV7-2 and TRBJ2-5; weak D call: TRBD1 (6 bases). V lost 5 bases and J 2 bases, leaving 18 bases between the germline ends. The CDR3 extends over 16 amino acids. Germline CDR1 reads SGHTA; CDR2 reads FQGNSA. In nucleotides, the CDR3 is TGTGCCAGCAGCCTCAGTAGCATTGGACAGCAAGAGACCCAGTACTTC. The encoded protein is CASSLSSIGQQETQYF.

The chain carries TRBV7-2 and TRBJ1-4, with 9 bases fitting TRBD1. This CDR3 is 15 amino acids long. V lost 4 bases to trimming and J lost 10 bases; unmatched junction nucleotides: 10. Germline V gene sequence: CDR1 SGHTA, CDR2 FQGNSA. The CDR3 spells CASSWPGQGSGKLFF. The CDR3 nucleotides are TGTGCCAGCAGCTGGCCGGGACAGGGTAGTGGAAAACTGTTTTTT.

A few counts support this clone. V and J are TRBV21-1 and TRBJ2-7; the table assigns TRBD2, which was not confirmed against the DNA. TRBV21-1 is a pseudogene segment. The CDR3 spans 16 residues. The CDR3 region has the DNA TGTGCCAGCAGCAAAGCCTTACTAGCGGGGGCTTACGAGCAGTACGTC. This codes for CASSKALLAGAYEQYV.

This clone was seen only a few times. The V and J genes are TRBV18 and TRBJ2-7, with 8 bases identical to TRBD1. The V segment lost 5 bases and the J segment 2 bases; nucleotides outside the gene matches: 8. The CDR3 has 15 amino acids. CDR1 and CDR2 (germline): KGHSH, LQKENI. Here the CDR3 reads CASSYDRGAPYEQYV. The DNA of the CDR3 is TGTGCCAGCTCATACGACAGGGGAGCCCCCTACGAGCAGTACGTC.

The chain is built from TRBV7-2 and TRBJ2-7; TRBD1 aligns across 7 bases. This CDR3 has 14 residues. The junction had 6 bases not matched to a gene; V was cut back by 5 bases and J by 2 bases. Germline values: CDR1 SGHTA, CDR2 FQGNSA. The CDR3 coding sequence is TGTGCCAGCAGCGTCAACAGGGGTCCCTACGAGCAGTACGTC. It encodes CASSVNRGPYEQYV.

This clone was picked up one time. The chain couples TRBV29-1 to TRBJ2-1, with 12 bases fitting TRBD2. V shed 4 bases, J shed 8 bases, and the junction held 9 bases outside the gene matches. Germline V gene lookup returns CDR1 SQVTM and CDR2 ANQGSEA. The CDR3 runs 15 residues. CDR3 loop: CSVGLAGDLFHEQFF. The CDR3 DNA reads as TGCAGCGTTGGACTAGCGGGAGACCTCTTTCATGAGCAGTTCTTC.

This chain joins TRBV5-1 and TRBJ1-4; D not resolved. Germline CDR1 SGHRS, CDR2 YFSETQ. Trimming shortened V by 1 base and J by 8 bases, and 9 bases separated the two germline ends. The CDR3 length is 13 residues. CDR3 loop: CASSLSSREKLFF. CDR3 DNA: TGCGCCAGCAGCTTGTCTTCACGAGAAAAACTGTTTTTT.

CDR3 protein: CASSQGLFNEQFF. The DNA of the CDR3 is TGTGCCAGCTCACAAGGACTCTTCAATGAGCAGTTCTTC. The V and J genes are TRBV18 and TRBJ2-1, with a weak D call TRBD2 (5 bases). V lost 4 bases to trimming and J lost 6 bases, with 10 bases between them. Germline V gene data show CDR1 as KGHSH and CDR2 as LQKENI. The CDR3 length is 13 residues.

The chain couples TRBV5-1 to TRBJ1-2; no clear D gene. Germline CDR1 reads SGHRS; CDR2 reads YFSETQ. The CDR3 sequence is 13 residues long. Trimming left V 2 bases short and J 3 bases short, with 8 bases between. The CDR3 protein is CASSLRRDYGYTF. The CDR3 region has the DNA TGCGCCAGCAGCTTACGGCGGGACTATGGCTACACCTTC. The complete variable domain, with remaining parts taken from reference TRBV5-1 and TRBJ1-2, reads KAGVTQTPRYLIKTRGQQVTLSCSPISGHRSVSWYQQTPGQGLQFLFEYFSETQRNKGNFPGRFSGRQFSNSRSEMNVSTLELGDSALYLCASSLRRDYGYTFGSGTRLTVV.

CDR3 protein: CSARDGTTRFF. The CDR3 DNA sequence: TGCAGTGCTAGAGACGGGACTACTAGATTCTTC. V usage is TRBV20-1 and J usage is TRBJ2-1; TRBD2 agrees at 7 bases. Germline CDR1 and CDR2: DFQATT and SNEGSKA (reference sequence). V lost 0 bases and J lost 16; bases outside the gene matches: 6. This CDR3 is built from 11 residues.